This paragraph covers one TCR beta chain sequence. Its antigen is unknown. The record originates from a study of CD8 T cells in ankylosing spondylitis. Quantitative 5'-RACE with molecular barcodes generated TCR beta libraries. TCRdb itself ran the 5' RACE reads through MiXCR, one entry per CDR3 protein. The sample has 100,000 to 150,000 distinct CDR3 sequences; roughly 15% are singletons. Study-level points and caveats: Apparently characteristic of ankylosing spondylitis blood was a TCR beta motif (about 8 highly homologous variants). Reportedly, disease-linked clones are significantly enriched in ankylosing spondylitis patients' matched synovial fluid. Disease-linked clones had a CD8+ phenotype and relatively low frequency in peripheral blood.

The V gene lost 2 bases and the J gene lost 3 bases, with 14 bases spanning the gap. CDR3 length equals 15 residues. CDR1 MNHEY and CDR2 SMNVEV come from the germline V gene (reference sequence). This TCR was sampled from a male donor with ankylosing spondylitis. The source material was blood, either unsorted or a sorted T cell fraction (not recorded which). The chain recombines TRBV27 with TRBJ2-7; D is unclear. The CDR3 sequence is CASSLKGDTYYEQYF. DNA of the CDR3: TGTGCCAGCAGTTTAAAGGGCGACACCTACTACGAGCAGTACTTC.